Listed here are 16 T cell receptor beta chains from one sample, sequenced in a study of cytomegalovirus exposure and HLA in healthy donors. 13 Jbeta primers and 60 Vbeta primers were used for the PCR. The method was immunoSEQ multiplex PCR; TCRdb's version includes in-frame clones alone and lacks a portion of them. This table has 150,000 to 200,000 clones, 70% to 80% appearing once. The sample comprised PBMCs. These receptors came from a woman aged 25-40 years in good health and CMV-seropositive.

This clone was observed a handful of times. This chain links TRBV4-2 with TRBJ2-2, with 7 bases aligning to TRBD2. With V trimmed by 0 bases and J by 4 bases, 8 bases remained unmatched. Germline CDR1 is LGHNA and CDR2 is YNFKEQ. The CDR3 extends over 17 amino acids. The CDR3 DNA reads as TGTGCCAGCAGCCAAGAACGCCTAGCGGCAAGCACCGGGGAGCTGTTTTTT. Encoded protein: CASSQERLAASTGELFF.

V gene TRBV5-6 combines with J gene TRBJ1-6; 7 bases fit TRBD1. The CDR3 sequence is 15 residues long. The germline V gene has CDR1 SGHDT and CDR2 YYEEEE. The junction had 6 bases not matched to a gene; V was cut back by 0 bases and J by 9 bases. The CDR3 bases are TGTGCCAGCAGCTTGGTTGCAGGGGGTAGTTCACCCCTCCACTTT. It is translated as CASSLVAGGSSPLHF.

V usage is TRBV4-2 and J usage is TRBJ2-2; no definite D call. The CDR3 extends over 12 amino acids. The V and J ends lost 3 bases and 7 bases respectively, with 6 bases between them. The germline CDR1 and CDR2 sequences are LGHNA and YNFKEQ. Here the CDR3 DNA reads TGTGCCAGCAGCCACACAATCGGGGAGCTGTTTTTT. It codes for CASSHTIGELFF.

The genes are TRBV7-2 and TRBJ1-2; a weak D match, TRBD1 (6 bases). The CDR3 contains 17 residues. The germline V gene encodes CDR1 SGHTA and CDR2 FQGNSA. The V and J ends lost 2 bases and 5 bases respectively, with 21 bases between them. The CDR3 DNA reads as TGTGCCAGCAGCTTATACGGGCCGGGGGGGGCAGGGTATGGCTACACCTTC. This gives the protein CASSLYGPGGAGYGYTF. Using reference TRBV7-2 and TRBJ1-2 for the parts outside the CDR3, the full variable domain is GAGVSQSPSNKVTEKGKDVELRCDPISGHTALYWYRQSLGQGLEFLIYFQGNSAPDKSGLPSDRFSAERTGGSVSTLTIQRTQQEDSAVYLCASSLYGPGGAGYGYTFGSGTRLTVV.

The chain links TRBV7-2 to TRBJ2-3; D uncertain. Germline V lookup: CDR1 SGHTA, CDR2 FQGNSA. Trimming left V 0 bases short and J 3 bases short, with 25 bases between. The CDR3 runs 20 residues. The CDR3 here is CASSLALLRRSRVWTDTQYF. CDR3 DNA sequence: TGTGCCAGCAGCTTAGCACTTCTACGACGTAGCCGGGTGTGGACAGATACGCAGTATTTT.

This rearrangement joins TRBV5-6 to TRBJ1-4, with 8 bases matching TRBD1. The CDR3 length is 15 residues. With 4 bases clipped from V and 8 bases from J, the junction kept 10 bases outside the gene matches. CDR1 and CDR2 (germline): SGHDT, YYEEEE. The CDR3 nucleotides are TGTGCCAGCAGCCTGCAGGGGGCGGAGGAGGAAAAACTGTTTTTT. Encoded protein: CASSLQGAEEEKLFF. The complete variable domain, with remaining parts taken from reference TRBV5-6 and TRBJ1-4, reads DAGVTQSPTHLIKTRGQQVTLRCSPKSGHDTVSWYQQALGQGPQFIFQYYEEEERQRGNFPDRFSGHQFPNYSSELNVNALLLGDSALYLCASSLQGAEEEKLFFGSGTQLSVL.

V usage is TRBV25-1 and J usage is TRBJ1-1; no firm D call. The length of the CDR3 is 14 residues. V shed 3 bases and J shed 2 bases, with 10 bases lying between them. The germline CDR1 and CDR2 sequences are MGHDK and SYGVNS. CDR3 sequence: CASSDGQINTEAFF. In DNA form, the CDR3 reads TGTGCCAGCAGTGATGGGCAGATCAACACTGAAGCTTTCTTT.

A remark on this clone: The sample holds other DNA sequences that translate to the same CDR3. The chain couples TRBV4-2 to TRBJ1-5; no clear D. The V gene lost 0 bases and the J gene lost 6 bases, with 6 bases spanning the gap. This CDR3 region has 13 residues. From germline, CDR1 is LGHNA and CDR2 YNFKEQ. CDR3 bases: TGTGCCAGCAGCCAAGATCTCCGTCAGCCCCAGCATTTT. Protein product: CASSQDLRQPQHF.

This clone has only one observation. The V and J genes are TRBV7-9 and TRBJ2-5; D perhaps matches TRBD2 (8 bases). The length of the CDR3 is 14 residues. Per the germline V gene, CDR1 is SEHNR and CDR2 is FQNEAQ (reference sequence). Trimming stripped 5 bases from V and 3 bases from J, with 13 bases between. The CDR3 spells CASSRGGTEETQYF. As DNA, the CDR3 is TGTGCCAGCAGCCGGGGGGGGACAGAAGAGACCCAGTACTTC.

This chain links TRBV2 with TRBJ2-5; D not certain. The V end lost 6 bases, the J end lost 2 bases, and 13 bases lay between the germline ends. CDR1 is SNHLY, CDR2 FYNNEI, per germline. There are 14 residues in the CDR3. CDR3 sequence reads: CASRRLLNQETQYF. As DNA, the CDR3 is TGTGCCAGCAGGCGACTCCTCAATCAAGAGACCCAGTACTTC.

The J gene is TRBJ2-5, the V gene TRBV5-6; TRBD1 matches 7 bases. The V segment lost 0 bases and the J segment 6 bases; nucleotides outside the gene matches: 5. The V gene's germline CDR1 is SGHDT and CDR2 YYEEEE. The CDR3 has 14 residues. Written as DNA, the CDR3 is TGTGCCAGCAGCTTGGCCAGGGGGTGGAAGACCCAGTACTTC. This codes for CASSLARGWKTQYF.

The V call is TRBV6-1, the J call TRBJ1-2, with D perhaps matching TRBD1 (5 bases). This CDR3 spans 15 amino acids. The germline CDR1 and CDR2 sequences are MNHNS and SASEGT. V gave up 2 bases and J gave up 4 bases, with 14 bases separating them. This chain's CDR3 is CASSESGRAGYGYTF. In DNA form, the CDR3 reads TGTGCCAGCAGTGAATCAGGCAGGGCTGGCTATGGCTACACCTTC.

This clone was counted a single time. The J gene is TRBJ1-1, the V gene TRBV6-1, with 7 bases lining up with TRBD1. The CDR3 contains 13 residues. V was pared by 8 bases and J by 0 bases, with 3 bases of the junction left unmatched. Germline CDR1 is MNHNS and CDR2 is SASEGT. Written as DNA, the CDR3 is TGTGCCAGCCGGCAGGGGGTGAACACTGAAGCTTTCTTT. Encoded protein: CASRQGVNTEAFF.

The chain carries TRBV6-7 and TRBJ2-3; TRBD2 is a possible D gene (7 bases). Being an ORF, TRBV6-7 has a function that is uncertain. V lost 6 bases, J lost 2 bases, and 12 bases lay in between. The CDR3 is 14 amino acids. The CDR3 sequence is CASSPGGHTDTQYF. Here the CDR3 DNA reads TGTGCCAGCAGCCCCGGGGGGCACACAGATACGCAGTATTTT.

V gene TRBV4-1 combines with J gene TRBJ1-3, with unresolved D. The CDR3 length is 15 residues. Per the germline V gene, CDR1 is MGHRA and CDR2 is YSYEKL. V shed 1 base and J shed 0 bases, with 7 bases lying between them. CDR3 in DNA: TGCGCCAGCAGCCAAGTGCTAAACTCTGGAAACACCATATATTTT. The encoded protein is CASSQVLNSGNTIYF.

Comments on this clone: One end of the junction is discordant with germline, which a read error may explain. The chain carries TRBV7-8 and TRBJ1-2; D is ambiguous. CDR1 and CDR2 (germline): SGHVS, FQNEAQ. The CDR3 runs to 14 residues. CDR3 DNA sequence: TGTGCCAGCAGCTTAGGAACCGGAAACTATGACTACACCTTC. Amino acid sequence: CASSLGTGNYDYTF. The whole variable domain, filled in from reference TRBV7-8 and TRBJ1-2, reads GAGVSQSPRYKVAKRGQDVALRCDPISGHVSLFWYQQALGQGPEFLTYFQNEAQLDKSGLPSDRFFAERPEGSVSTLKIQRTQQEDSAVYLCASSLGTGNYDYTFGSGTRLTVV.